A selection of T cell receptor beta chains follows, all from one sample in a study of cytomegalovirus exposure and HLA in healthy donors. Sequencing was performed with immunoSEQ multiplex PCR; in TCRdb, only in-frame clones are kept and a portion is missing. Here the sample spans 140,000 to 150,000 clones, more than 75% being singletons. Sequencing was carried out using PBMCs. The source is a woman under 30 in good health and CMV-seropositive. The CDR3 runs from the conserved cysteine through the conserved F or W. The D gene is left open where the match is weak. Clone size is stated in some rows and not others, as once, few, many or a class when expanded.

D: NA; size: NA; V: TRBV15; J: TRBJ1-4; CDR3: CATSRPSGGPKKLFF; DNA: TGTGCCACCAGCAGGCCATCGGGGGGCCCGAAAAAACTGTTTTTT
D: NA; size: NA; V: TRBV27; J: TRBJ2-7; CDR3: CASSLSAGRGVSYEQYF; DNA: TGTGCCAGCAGTTTATCCGCGGGCAGGGGCGTCTCCTACGAGCAGTACTTC
D: TRBD1; size: NA; V: TRBV5-6; J: TRBJ2-7; CDR3: CASSLGQPRTYEQYF; DNA: TGTGCCAGCAGCCTGGGACAGCCGCGGACCTACGAGCAGTACTTC
D: NA; size: NA; V: TRBV6-5; J: TRBJ1-5; CDR3: CASSLGGKGNQPQHF; DNA: TGTGCCAGCAGTCTTGGGGGGAAAGGCAATCAGCCCCAGCATTTT
D: TRBD1; size: NA; V: TRBV7-9; J: TRBJ1-3; CDR3: CASSRGTGQVAYGNTIYF; DNA: TGTGCCAGCAGCCGTGGAACGGGACAGGTCGCCTACGGAAACACCATATATTTT
D: NA; size: NA; V: TRBV7-9; J: TRBJ2-4; CDR3: CASSLAHGGKNIQYF; DNA: TGTGCCAGCAGCTTAGCGCATGGAGGCAAAAACATTCAGTACTTC
D: NA; size: NA; V: TRBV29-1; J: TRBJ2-5; CDR3: CSVESVETQYF; DNA: TGCAGCGTTGAATCTGTAGAGACCCAGTACTTC
D: TRBD1; size: NA; V: TRBV4-1; J: TRBJ2-3; CDR3: CASSPKAGQGTDTQYF; DNA: TGCGCCAGCAGCCCCAAAGCAGGACAGGGCACAGATACGCAGTATTTT
D: TRBD1; size: few; V: TRBV5-1; J: TRBJ1-1; CDR3: CASSLGTGISGAFF; DNA: TGCGCCAGCAGCTTGGGGACAGGGATCTCTGGAGCTTTCTTT
D: TRBD2; size: NA; V: TRBV4-2; J: TRBJ2-5; CDR3: CASSQDKNFGGSKETQYF; DNA: TGTGCCAGCAGCCAAGATAAAAACTTCGGGGGGTCGAAAGAGACCCAGTACTTC
D: NA; size: NA; V: TRBV6-1; J: TRBJ1-2; CDR3: CASSVKSYGYTF; DNA: TGTGCCAGCAGTGTTAAGAGCTATGGCTACACCTTC
D: TRBD1; size: NA; V: TRBV5-4; J: TRBJ2-4; CDR3: CASSWGWGTGGNIQYF; DNA: TGTGCCAGCAGCTGGGGATGGGGGACAGGGGGAAACATTCAGTACTTC
D: NA; size: NA; V: TRBV9; J: TRBJ1-5; CDR3: CASSGAGVYQPQHF; DNA: TGTGCCAGCAGCGGGGCGGGGGTATATCAGCCCCAGCATTTT
D: TRBD1; size: once; V: TRBV30; J: TRBJ2-7; CDR3: CAWSVWTGVYEQYF; DNA: TGTGCCTGGAGTGTATGGACAGGGGTCTACGAGCAGTACTTC
D: TRBD1; size: NA; V: TRBV10-2; J: TRBJ1-4; CDR3: CASRLTGASEKLFF; DNA: TGCGCCAGCAGGTTGACAGGGGCAAGTGAAAAACTGTTTTTT
D: NA; size: NA; V: TRBV21-1; J: TRBJ2-7; CDR3: CASSFRGAPYEQYF; DNA: TGTGCCAGCAGCTTCCGGGGGGCACCCTACGAGCAGTACTTC
D: NA; size: once; V: TRBV6-5; J: TRBJ1-6; CDR3: CASSYSWTFYNSPLHF; DNA: TGTGCCAGCAGTTATTCCTGGACATTCTATAATTCACCCCTCCACTTT
D: TRBD1; size: NA; V: TRBV6-5; J: TRBJ1-2; CDR3: CASRDRGILNGYTF; DNA: TGTGCCAGCAGGGACAGGGGGATTTTAAATGGCTACACCTTC
D: TRBD1; size: NA; V: TRBV5-4; J: TRBJ1-1; CDR3: CASSPRTGTNTEAFF; DNA: TGTGCCAGCAGCCCCCGGACAGGAACGAACACTGAAGCTTTCTTT
D: TRBD2; size: NA; V: TRBV7-8; J: TRBJ2-3; CDR3: CASSPRRELNTQYF; DNA: TGTGCCAGCAGCCCCCGGCGGGAGCTGAATACGCAGTATTTT
D: TRBD1; size: NA; V: TRBV28; J: TRBJ1-6; CDR3: CASSTGDRSSPLHF; DNA: TGTGCCAGCAGTACCGGGGACAGGTCTTCACCCCTCCACTTT
D: NA; size: few; V: TRBV9; J: TRBJ2-2; CDR3: CASSVATGSYTGELFF; DNA: TGTGCCAGCAGCGTAGCAACAGGGTCGTACACCGGGGAGCTGTTTTTT
D: NA; size: NA; V: TRBV6-1; J: TRBJ2-7; CDR3: CASSETPFQQGHEQYF; DNA: TGTGCCAGCAGTGAAACCCCATTTCAACAGGGTCACGAGCAGTACTTC
D: TRBD1; size: NA; V: TRBV11-2; J: TRBJ2-1; CDR3: CASSYRGTVYNEQFF; DNA: TGTGCCAGCAGCTACCGAGGGACAGTATACAATGAGCAGTTCTTC
D: NA; size: NA; V: TRBV10-3; J: TRBJ2-7; CDR3: CAISEGRGNEQYF; DNA: TGTGCCATCAGTGAGGGGCGGGGAAACGAGCAGTACTTC
D: TRBD1; size: NA; V: TRBV5-6; J: TRBJ1-6; CDR3: CASSLVIKGAYSPLHF; DNA: TGTGCCAGCAGCTTGGTGATCAAGGGGGCGTATTCACCCCTCCACTTT
D: NA; size: NA; V: TRBV6-5; J: TRBJ1-6; CDR3: CASRGGSSYNSPLHF; DNA: TGTGCCAGCAGAGGGGGAAGCTCCTATAATTCACCCCTCCACTTT